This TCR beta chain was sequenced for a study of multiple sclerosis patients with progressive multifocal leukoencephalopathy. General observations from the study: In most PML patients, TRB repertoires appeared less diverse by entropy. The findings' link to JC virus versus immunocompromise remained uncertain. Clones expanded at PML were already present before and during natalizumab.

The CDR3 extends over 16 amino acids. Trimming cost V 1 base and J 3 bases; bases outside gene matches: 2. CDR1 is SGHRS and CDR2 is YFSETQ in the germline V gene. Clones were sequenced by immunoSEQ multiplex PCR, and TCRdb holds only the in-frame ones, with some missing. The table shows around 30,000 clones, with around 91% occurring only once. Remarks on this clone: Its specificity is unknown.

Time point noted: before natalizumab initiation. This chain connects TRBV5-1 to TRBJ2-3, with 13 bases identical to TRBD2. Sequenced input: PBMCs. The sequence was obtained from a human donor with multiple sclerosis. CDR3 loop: CASSLLGLAGTDTQYF. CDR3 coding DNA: TGCGCCAGCAGCTTGCTGGGACTAGCGGGAACAGATACGCAGTATTTT.